This T cell receptor (beta chain) is from a study of blood T cell repertoires in COVID-19. Overall study: Whether acute or convalescent, the COVID-19 samples came from the United States, Italy and Spain. T cells, B-cell-depleted T cells, or PBMCs supplied cDNA or gDNA.

Trimming left V 1 base short and J 12 bases short, with 18 bases between. The V gene's germline CDR1 is LGHDT and CDR2 YNNKEL (reference sequence). This CDR3 is built from 15 residues. The authors' processing: Estimation of nucleated cell counts relied on the amplification of reference gene primers. Libraries were prepared by immunoSEQ multiplex PCR; TCRdb keeps only in-frame clonotypes and omits some of them. V and J calls and clone size are given by that table; D and trimming were obtained from the DNA. The sample records 200,000 to 300,000 clones, 80% to 90% being singletons. The chain has TRBV3-1 (or the pseudogene TRBV3-2) and TRBJ1-4; D remains unclear. The sequencing sample was made of peripheral blood. The clonotype comes from a man aged 60-69 years with acute or convalescent COVID-19. The CDR3 coding sequence is TGTGCCAGCAGCCAAGTTTCTCGTTTGGCCATGGAACTGTTTTTT. Residues: CASSQVSRLAMELFF.